This T cell receptor beta chain is from a study of blood T cell repertoires in COVID-19. Study in general: Acute and convalescent COVID-19 samples came from the United States, Italy and Spain. From T cells, B-cell-depleted T cells, or PBMCs came the material, which was cDNA or gDNA.

Original processing notes: Reference gene primer amplification in the assay estimated nucleated cell counts. Measured with immunoSEQ multiplex PCR; TCRdb has only the in-frame clones, and not every one. V and J calls and clone size are given by that table; D and trimming were obtained from the DNA. Among 100,000 to 150,000 clones listed, 85% to 90% were seen once. The CDR3 loop spans 14 amino acids. Germline assignment: CDR1 SGHRS and CDR2 YFSETQ. Trimming shortened V by 0 bases and J by 4 bases, and 10 bases separated the two germline ends. Source material: peripheral blood. The chain couples TRBV5-1 to TRBJ1-1; D is unclear. This clonotype originated in a human donor in a cohort sampled during active COVID-19. Here the CDR3 reads CASSLEDRGTEAFF. CDR3 DNA: TGCGCCAGCAGCTTGGAAGATCGCGGCACTGAAGCTTTCTTT.